This T cell receptor (beta chain) was sequenced in a study of T cell clones after liver transplantation. Produced via immunoSEQ multiplex PCR; TCRdb's table is partial and in-frame only. The data hold around 71,000 clones, with 80% observed a single time. There are 15 residues in the CDR3. V lost 4 bases, J lost 5 bases, and 15 bases lay in between. CDR1 is SGHTS, CDR2 YDEGEE, per germline. The TCR sequence derives from a human patient who received a liver transplant. Part of the T cells may come from the graft donor. Here the sequenced sample was CD4+ T cells from blood, taken 12 months after liver transplant. The V and J genes are TRBV5-8 and TRBJ2-2; weak D call: TRBD2 (6 bases). CDR3 sequence: CASSPAGSLTGELFF. The DNA for the CDR3 is TGTGCCAGCAGCCCGGCGGGGAGTCTTACCGGGGAGCTGTTTTTT.